This T cell receptor (beta chain) was found in a study of beta chain features in type 1 diabetes. With regard to this clone: The antigen is unknown.

Via CD45RO/CCR7/CD25/CD127/CD95/CD27, cells of the CD4+ naive, central memory, regulatory and stem cell-like memory subsets were sorted. Purity exceeded 98% in all sorted populations. General study results and limits: HLA effects on TCRB rearrangement stayed unresolved here. People with Type 1 diabetes carried modestly yet significantly shorter TCRB CDR3s in all four CD4+ subsets.

V was cut by 10 bases and J by 1 base, with 7 bases left in between. CDR1 and CDR2 (germline): MNHNS, SASEGT. The CDR3 length is 11 residues. The authors reverse transcribed all of the isolated RNA, so sequencing captured expressed TCRB transcripts. The average read count of naive, central memory and regulatory T cell samples was approximately 3.5 million. Clones were sequenced by immunoSEQ multiplex PCR, and TCRdb holds only the in-frame ones, with some missing. Among some 700,000 clones listed, 13% were seen once. The clonotype originates from a man aged 18 to 30 with type 1 diabetes. The sequencing input was naive CD4+ T cells from blood. V usage is TRBV6-1 and J usage is TRBJ1-1; D is unresolved. The chain's CDR3 is CATNRNTEAFF. The CDR3 bases are TGTGCCACCAACAGGAACACTGAAGCTTTCTTT.